This TCR beta chain is drawn from a study of blood T cell repertoires in COVID-19. Background on the study: From the United States, Italy and Spain came samples of acute and convalescent COVID-19. Sources were T cells, B-cell-depleted T cells, or PBMCs; the material itself was cDNA or gDNA.

Germline V CDR1 and CDR2: SGHTA, FQGNSA. CDR3 length: 15 residues. V was cut by 4 bases and J by 1 base, with 13 bases left in between. Original data processing: Nucleated cell number was recorded as an estimate derived from reference gene primer amplification. Only in-frame clones appear in the TCRdb table, and some are missing; sequencing was by immunoSEQ multiplex PCR. From that table come the V and J calls and clone size; the DNA was used to work out D and trimming. The sample yields about 160,000 clones, roughly 90% seen once. The sequencing input was peripheral blood. The chain combines TRBV7-2 with TRBJ1-1; perhaps TRBD1 as D (5 bases). The receptor was isolated from a man in his 60s with acute or convalescent COVID-19. CDR3 bases: TGTGCCAGCAGCTCGATGGGGCAGAAGAACACTGAAGCTTTCTTT. It codes for CASSSMGQKNTEAFF.